This T cell receptor (beta chain) emerged from a study of neoadjuvant nivolumab and ipilimumab in lung cancer. At the level of the study: Patients got nivolumab 3 mg/kg on days 1, 15 and 29; combination added ipilimumab 1 mg/kg day 1.

For this clone: No antigen is known for it.

Profiling relied on immunoSEQ multiplex PCR, and the TCRdb table lists in-frame clones only, not all of them. The sample yields fewer than 15,000 clones, approximately 96% seen once. Points from the study as a whole: Compared with tumor-adjacent uninvolved lung, resected tumors showed greater richness and clonality. From pretherapy to surgery, tumor richness and clonality rose with dual therapy. TCR receptors were sequenced in few samples.

The sample in question was peripheral blood, obtained after neoadjuvant nivolumab, alone or with ipilimumab, at or shortly before surgery. This TCR came from an adult with non-small cell lung cancer.

CDR3 sequence: CASSELDRAEETQYF. In DNA form, the CDR3 reads TGTGCCAGCAGCGAATTAGACAGGGCTGAAGAGACCCAGTACTTC. V gene TRBV5-4 combines with J gene TRBJ2-5; 7 nucleotides match TRBD1. CDR1 is SGHNT, CDR2 YYREEE, per germline (reference sequence). The CDR3 runs 15 residues. V shed 4 bases and J 3 bases; nucleotides not matched to a gene: 9.